What follows are 30 T cell receptor beta chains derived from one specimen sequenced in a study of shared clonotypes between healthy human individuals. TCRdb keeps only in-frame clones here, not all; method: immunoSEQ multiplex PCR. Of about half a million clones in the sample, 65% to 85% are singletons; the top ten hold roughly 13%. Sequenced material: PBMCs. Receptors were obtained from a woman aged 40 to 50 in good health. Some clones in this sample may be carry-over from other donors' samples.

This chain uses TRBV2 with TRBJ2-1; D possibly matches TRBD1 or TRBD2 (5 bases each). CDR3 length: 12 residues. With 4 bases removed from V and 8 bases from J, the gap between germline ends came to 9 bases. Germline V gives CDR1 SNHLY, CDR2 FYNNEI. This CDR3 reads CASSVQDYEQFF. The CDR3 DNA reads as TGTGCCAGCAGTGTACAGGACTATGAGCAGTTCTTC.

The chain combines TRBV6-5 with TRBJ2-7, with 8 bases identical to TRBD1. The junction had 7 bases not matched to a gene; V was cut back by 6 bases and J by 3 bases. There are 14 residues in the CDR3. The germline CDR1 and CDR2 sequences are MNHEY and SVGAGI. The CDR3 is CASSKRTGNYEQYF. In DNA, the CDR3 is TGTGCCAGCAGCAAGCGGACAGGGAACTACGAGCAGTACTTC.

The chain recombines TRBV6-6 with TRBJ2-1; 7 bases are a match to TRBD1. Germline CDR1 MNHNY, CDR2 SVGAGI (reference sequence). Trimming removed 2 bases from V and 6 bases from J; junction bases left unmatched: 10. CDR3 size: 16 residues. The CDR3 nucleotides are TGTGCCAGCAGTTACGGGGGCGGCAGGGGGTTCAATGAGCAGTTCTTC. Translating it yields CASSYGGGRGFNEQFF.

V and J are TRBV30 and TRBJ2-5; unclear D gene. The V end was cut by 0 bases, the J end by 2 bases, with 7 bases between. The CDR3 is 13 residues long. Germline V gene sequence: CDR1 GTSNPN, CDR2 SVGIG (reference sequence). The CDR3 nucleotides are TGTGCCTGGAGTGTAACCCTTCAAGAGACCCAGTACTTC. Its protein is CAWSVTLQETQYF. The variable domain in full, completed from reference TRBV30 and TRBJ2-5, reads SQTIHQWPATLVQPVGSPLSLECTVEGTSNPNLYWYRQAAGRGLQLLFYSVGIGQISSEVPQNLSASRPQDRQFILSSKKLLLSDSGFYLCAWSVTLQETQYFGPGTRLLVL.

CDR3 protein: CASSEEAGGLKTQYF. CDR3 in DNA: TGTGCCAGCAGTGAGGAAGCGGGAGGGCTAAAGACCCAGTACTTC. The V and J genes are TRBV2 and TRBJ2-5, with TRBD2 matching 10 bases. The CDR3 totals 15 residues. Germline values: CDR1 SNHLY, CDR2 FYNNEI. V was pared by 3 bases and J by 6 bases, with 7 bases of the junction left unmatched.

The chain couples TRBV10-2 to TRBJ2-5; D perhaps matches TRBD1 (7 bases). Germline values: CDR1 WSHSY, CDR2 SAAADI. Trimming took 6 bases from V and 5 from J, leaving 19 bases between them. This CDR3 contains 15 residues. DNA for the CDR3: TGCGCCAGCAGCAACCGGGACCCAGGGGGGGAGACCCAGTACTTC. It codes for CASSNRDPGGETQYF.

This clone appeared many times. The chain recombines TRBV6-5 with TRBJ2-7; 12 nucleotides match TRBD2. This CDR3 has 15 residues. CDR1 and CDR2 (germline): MNHEY, SVGAGI. V lost 4 bases and J lost 5; bases outside the gene matches: 6. The CDR3, as DNA: TGTGCCAGCAGTTCCCTAGCGGGAGGGCAGGACGAGCAGTACTTC. It translates to CASSSLAGGQDEQYF.

V and J are TRBV7-9 and TRBJ2-7; tentative D call: TRBD1 (5 bases). V lost 1 base, J lost 4 bases, and 8 bases lay in between. The germline V gene encodes CDR1 SEHNR and CDR2 FQNEAQ (reference sequence). The CDR3 length is 13 residues. The DNA for the CDR3 is TGTGCCAGCAGCTTAGGACAGCCTTACGAGCAGTACTTC. Amino acid sequence: CASSLGQPYEQYF. The full variable domain, with the rest looked up from reference TRBV7-9 and TRBJ2-7, is DTGVSQNPRHKITKRGQNVTFRCDPISEHNRLYWYRQTLGQGPEFLTYFQNEAQLEKSRLLSDRFSAERPKGSFSTLEIQRTEQGDSAMYLCASSLGQPYEQYFGPGTRLTVT.

The rearrangement joins TRBV11-2 to TRBJ2-2, with TRBD2 matching 11 bases. CDR3 length: 17 residues. Trimming removed 5 bases from V and 3 bases from J; junction bases left unmatched: 8. The germline V gene has CDR1 SGHAT and CDR2 FQNNGV. CDR3 nucleotide sequence: TGTGCCAGCAGCGCCCTTGGGACTAGCGGCTACACCGGGGAGCTGTTTTTT. This translates into CASSALGTSGYTGELFF.

This rearrangement joins TRBV7-8 to TRBJ2-3, with 8 bases aligning to TRBD2. Germline CDR1 is SGHVS and CDR2 is FQNEAQ. The CDR3 extends over 18 amino acids. Trimming cost V 7 bases and J 1 base; bases outside gene matches: 16. In nucleotides, the CDR3 is TGTGCCAGCACCCGTTGGCGGTTAGCGGGACCAGGCACAGATACGCAGTATTTT. Protein sequence: CASTRWRLAGPGTDTQYF.

This rearrangement joins TRBV11-2 to TRBJ2-7, with TRBD2 as a possible D gene (5 bases). CDR1 and CDR2 from the germline V gene are SGHAT and FQNNGV. V gave up 4 bases and J gave up 3 bases, with 16 bases separating them. The CDR3 contains 15 residues. The CDR3: CASSSLEGKYYEQYF. The CDR3, as DNA: TGTGCCAGCAGCTCCCTAGAGGGAAAATACTACGAGCAGTACTTC. Combining the CDR3 with reference TRBV11-2 and TRBJ2-7 gives the whole variable domain EAGVAQSPRYKIIEKRQSVAFWCNPISGHATLYWYQQILGQGPKLLIQFQNNGVVDDSQLPKDRFSAERLKGVDSTLKIQPAKLEDSAVYLCASSSLEGKYYEQYFGPGTRLTVT.

This clone was counted only a few times. The same CDR3 can be traced to other DNA sequences in this sample. This chain joins TRBV9 and TRBJ2-2; D is uncertain. The CDR3 is 14 residues long. V lost 0 bases and J lost 2, with 5 bases in between. Germline loops: CDR1 SGDLS, CDR2 YYNGEE. CDR3 DNA: TGTGCCAGCAGCGTAGGGCTTAACACCGGGGAGCTGTTTTTT. Translating it yields CASSVGLNTGELFF.

The J gene is TRBJ2-3, the V gene TRBV9, with 10 nucleotides matching TRBD2. V was clipped by 4 bases and J by 6 bases; unmatched bases: 5. This CDR3 comprises 14 residues. Germline-derived CDR1 and CDR2 are SGDLS and YYNGEE. The CDR3 spells CASSPSGSSDTQYF. In DNA, the CDR3 is TGTGCCAGCAGCCCTAGCGGGAGTTCGGATACGCAGTATTTT.

A word on this clone: This is likely an artifact of a read error, given a far larger clone one base away. The chain employs TRBV6-1 and TRBJ2-5; 10 bases line up with TRBD1. The germline CDR1 and CDR2 sequences are MNHNS and SASEGT. Losses at the gene ends were 0 bases for V and 5 bases for J; bases not matched to a gene: 6. The CDR3 length is 16 residues. The CDR3 DNA reads TGTGCCAGCAGTGAAGCGGTGGGACAGGGGTATGAGACCCAGTACTTC. Its translation is CASSEAVGQGYETQYF.

The CDR3 DNA reads as TGTGCCAGCAGTAGAAGCGGCCCCTCCTACGAGCAGTACTTC. This sequence encodes CASSRSGPSYEQYF. The J gene is TRBJ2-7, the V gene TRBV27, with D maybe TRBD2 (5 bases). From germline, CDR1 is MNHEY and CDR2 SMNVEV (reference sequence). The CDR3 contains 14 residues. V lost 5 bases to trimming and J lost 0 bases, with 11 bases between them.

The V gene is TRBV6-1, the J gene TRBJ2-1; D not certain. The germline gives CDR1 MNHNS, CDR2 SASEGT. Trimming took 2 bases from V and 3 from J, leaving 5 bases between them. The CDR3 covers 13 residues. The CDR3, as DNA: TGTGCCAGCAGTGAAATGAGCTACAATGAGCAGTTCTTC. Its translation: CASSEMSYNEQFF.

The CDR3 region has the DNA TGTGCCATTACTACAGAAACCTATGGCTACACCTTC. Amino acid sequence: CAITTETYGYTF. The chain carries TRBV10-3 and TRBJ1-2, with D unresolved. This CDR3 region has 12 residues. The germline V and J ends were trimmed by 9 bases and 4 bases, with 12 bases remaining between them. CDR1 ENHRY and CDR2 SYGVKD come from the germline V gene.

In this sample, this clone turned up many times. Other nucleotide sequences from this sample produce the same CDR3. V usage is TRBV19 and J usage is TRBJ2-7; maybe TRBD2 (6 bases). CDR1 is LNHDA, CDR2 SQIVND, per germline (reference sequence). The germline V and J ends were trimmed by 8 bases and 3 bases, with 8 bases remaining between them. The CDR3 totals 11 residues. In DNA form, the CDR3 reads TGTGCCAGTGACGGGGGCTACGAGCAGTACTTC. As protein: CASDGGYEQYF.

V and J are TRBV28 and TRBJ2-6; D ambiguous. There are 15 residues in the CDR3. Germline loops: CDR1 MDHEN, CDR2 SYDVKM. Trimming cost V 7 bases and J 4 bases, with 14 bases left between them. The CDR3 DNA is TGTGCCAGCACTCCGCTCTCGGCAGGGGCCAACGTCCTGACTTTC. Translating gives CASTPLSAGANVLTF. Drawing the rest from reference TRBV28 and TRBJ2-6, the complete variable domain is DVKVTQSSRYLVKRTGEKVFLECVQDMDHENMFWYRQDPGLGLRLIYFSYDVKMKEKGDIPEGYSVSREKKERFSLILESASTNQTSMYLCASTPLSAGANVLTFGAGSRLTVL.

The CDR3 region has the DNA TGTGCCAGCAGCTTACAGGGGAGGTACGAGCAGTACTTC. This translates into CASSLQGRYEQYF. The chain combines TRBV5-4 with TRBJ2-7, with D maybe TRBD1 (7 bases). Trimming shortened V by 2 bases and J by 4 bases, and 10 bases separated the two germline ends. CDR1 is SGHNT and CDR2 is YYREEE in the germline V gene (reference sequence). The CDR3 runs 13 residues.

This clone appeared once. V and J are TRBV11-2 and TRBJ1-4; 10 bases map to TRBD1. This CDR3 is 15 amino acids long. Germline trimming cut 5 bases from V and 7 bases from J; bases unmatched to any gene: 7. The V gene's germline CDR1 is SGHAT and CDR2 FQNNGV. As DNA, the CDR3 is TGTGCCAGCAGCAGAGGGACAGGGGCTGTTGAAAAACTGTTTTTT. Amino acid sequence: CASSRGTGAVEKLFF.

As for this clone: A read error is possible here, since a much larger clone lies one base away. The sample holds other DNA sequences that translate to the same CDR3. The chain joins TRBV7-8 to TRBJ2-1, with 7 nucleotides matching TRBD2. Trimming at V came to 5 bases and at J to 8 bases, leaving 15 bases not matched to a gene. The CDR3 is 16 residues long. CDR1 and CDR2 from the germline V gene are SGHVS and FQNEAQ. CDR3 coding DNA: TGTGCCAGCAGCCCAACAGCGGGAATCCGTCGCGATGAGCAGTTCTTC. This sequence encodes CASSPTAGIRRDEQFF.

The chain joins TRBV11-2 to TRBJ2-5; 8 bases map to TRBD1. The junction had 12 bases not matched to a gene; V was cut back by 5 bases and J by 4 bases. The germline V gene has CDR1 SGHAT and CDR2 FQNNGV. The CDR3 sequence is 16 residues long. CDR3 amino acids: CASSKFRTGIGETQYF. The CDR3 nucleotides are TGTGCCAGCAGCAAGTTTCGGACAGGGATAGGAGAGACCCAGTACTTC. The entire variable domain, with the rest obtained from reference TRBV11-2 and TRBJ2-5, is as follows: EAGVAQSPRYKIIEKRQSVAFWCNPISGHATLYWYQQILGQGPKLLIQFQNNGVVDDSQLPKDRFSAERLKGVDSTLKIQPAKLEDSAVYLCASSKFRTGIGETQYFGPGTRLLVL.

The table lists this clone with a count of one. The gene calls are TRBV10-3 and TRBJ2-1; 7 nucleotides agree with TRBD2. Looked up from germline, CDR1 is ENHRY and CDR2 is SYGVKD. The CDR3 spans 16 residues. The V segment lost 6 bases and the J segment 5 bases; nucleotides outside the gene matches: 13. The CDR3 loop is CAIRVGWRETHNEQFF. The CDR3 region has the DNA TGTGCCATCAGGGTAGGCTGGCGGGAGACCCACAATGAGCAGTTCTTC.

This clone was seen a handful of times. The gene calls are TRBV27 and TRBJ2-5; TRBD2 might be the D (6 bases). V lost 2 bases to trimming and J lost 5 bases, with 27 bases between them. CDR1 is MNHEY and CDR2 is SMNVEV in the germline V gene (reference sequence). The CDR3 extends over 19 amino acids. CDR3 sequence reads: CASSLRSVPGVAGPETQYF. In DNA, the CDR3 is TGTGCCAGCAGTTTAAGGTCTGTCCCGGGGGTAGCTGGACCGGAGACCCAGTACTTC.

This clone has a count of ten or more. Other DNA sequences of this sample code for an identical CDR3. V gene TRBV5-4 combines with J gene TRBJ2-7; D is perhaps TRBD2 (7 bases). The CDR3 is made up of 14 amino acids. Deletions cut 5 bases from V and 6 bases from J, with 18 bases between. Germline V gene sequence: CDR1 SGHNT, CDR2 YYREEE (reference sequence). DNA for the CDR3: TGTGCCAGCAGACCTACGGGGGAGGGGGTCGAGCAGTACTTC. Protein: CASRPTGEGVEQYF.

The gene calls are TRBV7-8 and TRBJ1-5; no firm D call. Trimming stripped 3 bases from V and 11 bases from J, with 17 bases between. Germline V gene data show CDR1 as SGHVS and CDR2 as FQNEAQ. The CDR3 has 14 residues. The CDR3 loop is CASSFNAGGESQHF. The CDR3 nucleotides read TGTGCCAGCAGCTTTAATGCAGGTGGTGAGTCCCAGCATTTT. The full variable domain, in which reference TRBV7-8 and TRBJ1-5 provide the parts outside the CDR3, is GAGVSQSPRYKVAKRGQDVALRCDPISGHVSLFWYQQALGQGPEFLTYFQNEAQLDKSGLPSDRFFAERPEGSVSTLKIQRTQQEDSAVYLCASSFNAGGESQHFGDGTRLSIL.

This chain uses TRBV6-4 with TRBJ2-3; TRBD2 aligns across 11 bases. J lost 0 bases, V lost 1 base, and 0 bases had no gene match. The CDR3 runs 16 residues. Germline lookup yields CDR1 MRHNA and CDR2 SNTAGT. CDR3 amino acids: CASSDWTSGSTDTQYF. The DNA for the CDR3 is TGTGCCAGCAGTGACTGGACTAGCGGGAGCACAGATACGCAGTATTTT.

Remarks on this clone: A far bigger clonotype differs at one base, so this is likely a read error. Other DNA sequences in this specimen translate into the identical CDR3. This rearrangement joins TRBV29-1 to TRBJ2-3; D may be TRBD2 (5 bases). This CDR3 has 13 amino acids. Germline-derived CDR1 and CDR2 are SQVTM and ANQGSEA. DNA for the CDR3: TGCAGCGCCCGGGGTCGGGTCACAGATACCCAGTATTTT. Encoded protein: CSARGRVTDTQYF.

A remark on this clone: This sequence is one base from a far larger clone and is likely a read error. This CDR3 is CASSTQDDTEASF. The CDR3, as DNA: TGTGCCAGCTCCACCCAGGATGACACTGAAGCTTCCTTT. The rearrangement uses TRBV18 and TRBJ1-1; D uncertain. Germline lookup yields CDR1 KGHSH and CDR2 LQKENI. The CDR3 runs 13 residues.